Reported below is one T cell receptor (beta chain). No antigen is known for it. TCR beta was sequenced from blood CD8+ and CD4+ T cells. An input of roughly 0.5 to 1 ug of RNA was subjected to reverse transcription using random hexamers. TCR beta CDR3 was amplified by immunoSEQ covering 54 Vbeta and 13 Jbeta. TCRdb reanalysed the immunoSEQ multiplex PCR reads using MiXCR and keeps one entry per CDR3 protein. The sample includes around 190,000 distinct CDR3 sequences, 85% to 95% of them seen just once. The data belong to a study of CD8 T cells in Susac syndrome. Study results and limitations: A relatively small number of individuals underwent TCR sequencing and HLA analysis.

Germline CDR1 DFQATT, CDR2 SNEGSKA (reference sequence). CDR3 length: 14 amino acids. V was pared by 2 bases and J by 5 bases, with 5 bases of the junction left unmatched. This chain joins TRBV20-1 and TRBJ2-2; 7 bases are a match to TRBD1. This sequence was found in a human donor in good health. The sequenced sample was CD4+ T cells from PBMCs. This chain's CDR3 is CSARRDSQTGELFF. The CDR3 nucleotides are TGCAGTGCTAGACGGGACAGCCAGACCGGGGAGCTGTTTTTT.